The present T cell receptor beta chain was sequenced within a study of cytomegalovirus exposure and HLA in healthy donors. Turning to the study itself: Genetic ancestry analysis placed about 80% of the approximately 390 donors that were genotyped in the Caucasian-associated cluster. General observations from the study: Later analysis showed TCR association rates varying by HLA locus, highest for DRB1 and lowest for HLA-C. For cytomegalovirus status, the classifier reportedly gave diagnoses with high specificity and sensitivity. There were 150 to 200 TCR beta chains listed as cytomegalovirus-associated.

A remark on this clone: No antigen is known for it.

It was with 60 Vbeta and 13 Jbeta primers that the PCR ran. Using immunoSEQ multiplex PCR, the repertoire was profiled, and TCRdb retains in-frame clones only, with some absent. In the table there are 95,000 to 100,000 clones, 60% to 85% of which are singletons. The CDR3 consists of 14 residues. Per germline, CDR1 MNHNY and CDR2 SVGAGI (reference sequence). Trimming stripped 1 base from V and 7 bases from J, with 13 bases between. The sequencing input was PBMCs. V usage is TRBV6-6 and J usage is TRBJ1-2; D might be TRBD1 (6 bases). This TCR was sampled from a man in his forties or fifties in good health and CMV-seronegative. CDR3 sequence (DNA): TGTGCCAGCAGTTACTTGGACAGCACGTCTGGCTACACCTTC. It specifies CASSYLDSTSGYTF.